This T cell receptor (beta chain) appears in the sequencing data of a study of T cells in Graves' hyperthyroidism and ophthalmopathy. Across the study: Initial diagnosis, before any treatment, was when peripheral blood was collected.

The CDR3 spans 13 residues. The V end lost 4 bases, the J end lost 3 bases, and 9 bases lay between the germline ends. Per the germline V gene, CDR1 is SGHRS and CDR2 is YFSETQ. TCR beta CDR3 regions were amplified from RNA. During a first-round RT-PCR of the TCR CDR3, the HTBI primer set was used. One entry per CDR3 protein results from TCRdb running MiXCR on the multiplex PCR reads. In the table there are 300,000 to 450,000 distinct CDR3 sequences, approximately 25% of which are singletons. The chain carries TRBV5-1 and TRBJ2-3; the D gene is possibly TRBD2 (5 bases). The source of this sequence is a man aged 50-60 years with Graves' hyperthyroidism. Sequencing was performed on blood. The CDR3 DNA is TGCGCCAGCAGCCGAGCGGAAACAGATACGCAGTATTTT. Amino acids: CASSRAETDTQYF.